This TCR beta chain was found in a study of blood T cells in healthy people across ages. Next came a second PCR, run for about 6 to 12 cycles, which used a sample-barcoded 5' primer along with a J-beta primer mix. A template-switch adaptor containing 12 random nucleotides labeled each cDNA molecule. MiXCR, applied by TCRdb to the 5' RACE reads, yields one record per CDR3 protein. This table holds more than 650,000 distinct CDR3 sequences, 53% found once. Germline V CDR1 and CDR2: MDHEN, SYDVKM. Trimming left V 8 bases short and J 1 base short, with 13 bases between. The length of the CDR3 is 14 residues.

What was sequenced was blood. This clonotype was sampled from an older man in good health. V usage is TRBV28 and J usage is TRBJ2-3; no clear D gene. The CDR3 DNA follows: TGTGCCAGCTGCCCGCCAGTAGGCACAGATACGCAGTATTTT. This encodes CASCPPVGTDTQYF.